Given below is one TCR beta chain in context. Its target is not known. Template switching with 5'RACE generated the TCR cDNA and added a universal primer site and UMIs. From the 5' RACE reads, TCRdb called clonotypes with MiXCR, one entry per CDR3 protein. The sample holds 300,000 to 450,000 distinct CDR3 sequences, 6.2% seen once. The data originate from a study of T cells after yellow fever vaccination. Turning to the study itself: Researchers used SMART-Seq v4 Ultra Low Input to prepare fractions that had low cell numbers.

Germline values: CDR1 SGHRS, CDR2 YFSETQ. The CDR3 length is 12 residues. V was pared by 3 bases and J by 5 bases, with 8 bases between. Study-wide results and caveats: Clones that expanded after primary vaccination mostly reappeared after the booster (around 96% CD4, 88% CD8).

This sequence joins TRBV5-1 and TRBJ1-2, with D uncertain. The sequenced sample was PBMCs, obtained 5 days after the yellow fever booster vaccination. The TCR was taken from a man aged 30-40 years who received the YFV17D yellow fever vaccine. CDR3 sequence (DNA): TGCGCCAGCAGCTCACAGCTATATGGCTACACCTTC. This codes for CASSSQLYGYTF.